The 22 T cell receptor beta chains in this list originate from one sample, sequenced in a study of blood T cell repertoires in COVID-19. Libraries were prepared by immunoSEQ multiplex PCR; TCRdb keeps only in-frame clonotypes and omits some of them. Of 110,000 or so clones listed, approximately 80% are singletons. Specimen: peripheral blood. The receptors shown here come from a man aged 50 to 59 with acute or convalescent COVID-19.

This rearrangement joins TRBV9 to TRBJ2-7; 8 nucleotides align to TRBD2. Trimming took 4 bases from V and 6 from J; bases not matched to a gene: 9. The germline V gene has CDR1 SGDLS and CDR2 YYNGEE. This CDR3 region has 14 residues. CDR3 in amino acids: CASSPWDRGGEQYF. DNA for the CDR3: TGTGCCAGCAGCCCCTGGGACCGGGGGGGCGAGCAGTACTTC.

The chain employs TRBV19 and TRBJ1-1; D remains ambiguous. Germline CDR1 is LNHDA and CDR2 is SQIVND (reference sequence). This CDR3 spans 11 amino acids. The V end lost 6 bases, the J end lost 8 bases, and 10 bases lay between the germline ends. As DNA, the CDR3 is TGTGCCAGTAGCGATGTACAGGAAGCTTTCTTT. This gives the protein CASSDVQEAFF.

The rearrangement joins TRBV2 to TRBJ1-2; 11 bases agree with TRBD1. The J segment lost 6 bases and the V segment lost 7 bases, leaving 7 bases of the junction unmatched. The V gene's germline CDR1 is SNHLY and CDR2 FYNNEI. CDR3 length: 14 amino acids. CDR3 nucleotides: TGTGCCAGCACCAGGGGACAGGGGGTCGATGGCTACACCTTC. This codes for CASTRGQGVDGYTF. The entire variable domain, with the rest obtained from reference TRBV2 and TRBJ1-2, is as follows: EPEVTQTPSHQVTQMGQEVILRCVPISNHLYFYWYRQILGQKVEFLVSFYNNEISEKSEIFDDQFSVERPDGSNFTLKIRSTKLEDSAMYFCASTRGQGVDGYTFGSGTRLTVV.

The gene calls are TRBV5-1 and TRBJ2-7, with TRBD2 matching 8 bases. CDR3 length equals 16 residues. CDR1 and CDR2 (germline): SGHRS, YFSETQ. J was trimmed by 4 bases and V by 0 bases; bases with no gene match: 9. The CDR3 bases are TGCGCCAGCAGCTTGGTCGGGGGGGCAGATAGATACGAGCAGTACTTC. Its protein is CASSLVGGADRYEQYF.

The chain uses TRBV27 and TRBJ2-5, with D tentatively TRBD1 (5 bases). Germline CDR1 reads MNHEY; CDR2 reads SMNVEV (reference sequence). With 0 bases removed from V and 5 bases from J, the gap between germline ends came to 16 bases. This CDR3 has 16 amino acids. CDR3 nucleotides: TGTGCCAGCAGTTTATCGGCTGCAGGGATGGACGAGACCCAGTACTTC. Protein sequence: CASSLSAAGMDETQYF.

The chain carries TRBV5-4 and TRBJ2-1; D is perhaps TRBD2 (6 bases). The V and J ends lost 2 bases and 8 bases respectively, with 14 bases between them. This CDR3 spans 14 amino acids. Germline values: CDR1 SGHNT, CDR2 YYREEE (reference sequence). Here the CDR3 reads CASSFGSGGYEQFF. CDR3 DNA sequence: TGTGCCAGCAGCTTTGGTAGCGGAGGCTATGAGCAGTTCTTC. Filled out from reference TRBV5-4 and TRBJ2-1, the complete variable domain reads ETGVTQSPTHLIKTRGQQVTLRCSSQSGHNTVSWYQQALGQGPQFIFQYYREEENGRGNFPPRFSGLQFPNYSSELNVNALELDDSALYLCASSFGSGGYEQFFGPGTRLTVL.

The chain has TRBV5-1 and TRBJ1-1; unclear D gene. Germline CDR1 reads SGHRS; CDR2 reads YFSETQ. CDR3 size: 15 residues. Trimming shortened V by 2 bases and J by 2 bases, and 13 bases separated the two germline ends. Here the CDR3 reads CASSFDPGGNTEAFF. CDR3 nucleotides: TGCGCCAGCAGCTTCGACCCGGGTGGAAACACTGAAGCTTTCTTT.

CDR3: CASSLNGGWEKLFF. The CDR3 DNA sequence: TGTGCCAGCTCACTCAACGGAGGCTGGGAAAAACTGTTTTTT. The V and J genes are TRBV18 and TRBJ1-4, with D uncertain. This CDR3 region has 14 residues. Trimming left V 4 bases short and J 8 bases short, with 14 bases between. CDR1 and CDR2 (germline): KGHSH, LQKENI.

V and J are TRBV5-1 and TRBJ2-7, with 8 bases that match TRBD1. The V gene end was trimmed by 3 bases and the J gene end by 3 bases; junction bases not matched to a gene: 8. The CDR3 covers 15 residues. Germline V gene lookup returns CDR1 SGHRS and CDR2 YFSETQ. The CDR3 spells CASSSGTGPNYEQYF. CDR3 nucleotides: TGCGCCAGCAGCTCCGGGACAGGTCCAAACTACGAGCAGTACTTC.

The rearrangement joins TRBV5-1 to TRBJ1-2; D ambiguous. Germline V gene lookup returns CDR1 SGHRS and CDR2 YFSETQ. This CDR3 is 16 amino acids long. The ends were cut back, 4 bases at V and 1 base at J, with 17 bases in the middle. The CDR3 reads CASSQGSEALNYGYTF. DNA of the CDR3: TGCGCCAGCAGCCAAGGGAGTGAGGCCCTTAACTATGGCTACACCTTC.

The genes are TRBV7-8 and TRBJ2-2, with 9 bases lining up with TRBD2. V lost 1 base and J lost 3; bases outside the gene matches: 3. Germline values: CDR1 SGHVS, CDR2 FQNEAQ. The CDR3 extends over 16 amino acids. CDR3 region: CASSLEASGDTGELFF. In nucleotides, the CDR3 is TGTGCCAGCAGCTTAGAGGCTAGCGGGGACACCGGGGAGCTGTTTTTT.

The chain is built from TRBV5-1 and TRBJ2-5, with D possibly being TRBD1 (7 bases). Germline loops: CDR1 SGHRS, CDR2 YFSETQ. V lost 3 bases and J 1 base, leaving 13 bases between the germline ends. The CDR3 is made up of 15 amino acids. CDR3 coding DNA: TGCGCCAGCAGCTCGGCGCGGGACAGCCAAGAGACCCAGTACTTC. Translating gives CASSSARDSQETQYF.

The V and J genes are TRBV4-1 and TRBJ2-1; 8 bases are a match to TRBD2. The length of the CDR3 is 17 residues. V was pared by 3 bases and J by 5 bases, with 12 bases of the junction left unmatched. Germline V gene data show CDR1 as MGHRA and CDR2 as YSYEKL. CDR3 loop: CASSHARWRGVDNEQFF. In DNA form, the CDR3 reads TGCGCCAGCAGCCATGCCCGCTGGCGGGGGGTCGACAATGAGCAGTTCTTC.

Within the sample, this clone is medium-sized (0.01 to 0.1%). CDR3 sequence reads: CASSYEGGSYEQYF. The CDR3 nucleotides are TGTGCCAGCAGTTACGAGGGAGGCTCCTACGAGCAGTACTTC. The chain recombines TRBV6-5 with TRBJ2-7; TRBD2 might be the D (6 bases). Between the trimmed V and J ends, which lost 2 bases and 0 bases, there was a span of 8 bases. The germline V gene encodes CDR1 MNHEY and CDR2 SVGAGI. This CDR3 has 14 amino acids.

About this clone itself: The sample carries other DNA sequences with the same CDR3. The chain carries TRBV6-5 and TRBJ1-6; D remains unclear. The germline V gene encodes CDR1 MNHEY and CDR2 SVGAGI. V was trimmed by 6 bases and J by 4 bases, leaving 7 bases between them. This CDR3 is 13 amino acids long. The CDR3 DNA reads TGTGCCAGCAGGAGGAGTTATAATTCACCCCTCCACTTT. Residues: CASRRSYNSPLHF.

Here the CDR3 DNA reads TGTGCCAGCAGCACCGGGACAGGGACTGAAGCTTTCTTT. It is translated as CASSTGTGTEAFF. This chain links TRBV5-5 with TRBJ1-1, with TRBD1 identical over 9 bases. The V segment lost 4 bases and the J segment 5 bases; nucleotides outside the gene matches: 3. The CDR3 has 13 residues. Germline CDR1 reads SGHKS; CDR2 reads YYEKEE (reference sequence). The full variable domain, with the rest looked up from reference TRBV5-5 and TRBJ1-1, is DAGVTQSPTHLIKTRGQQVTLRCSPISGHKSVSWYQQVLGQGPQFIFQYYEKEERGRGNFPDRFSARQFPNYSSELNVNALLLGDSALYLCASSTGTGTEAFFGQGTRLTVV.

The rearrangement joins TRBV10-3 to TRBJ2-3; TRBD2 agrees at 7 bases. The CDR3 runs to 16 residues. Germline CDR1 reads ENHRY; CDR2 reads SYGVKD. Losses at the gene ends were 3 bases for V and 0 bases for J; bases not matched to a gene: 6. The CDR3 nucleotides are TGTGCCATCAGTGAATACGGGGGGACTAGCACAGATACGCAGTATTTT. Translating gives CAISEYGGTSTDTQYF.

The chain links TRBV6-6 to TRBJ2-3; perhaps TRBD1 as D (6 bases). Trimming took off 4 bases at V and 2 bases at J, with 7 bases between the two ends. This CDR3 contains 13 residues. Germline V gene sequence: CDR1 MNHNY, CDR2 SVGAGI (reference sequence). The CDR3 is CASSWDNTDTQYF. The CDR3 DNA follows: TGTGCCAGCAGTTGGGACAACACAGATACGCAGTATTTT.

Concerning this clone: Germline is not matched at one junction end, which may reflect a read error. The rearrangement uses TRBV5-1 and TRBJ2-1; D is possibly TRBD2 (6 bases). Germline CDR1 and CDR2: SGHRS and YFSETQ. This CDR3 region has 15 residues. The DNA for the CDR3 is TGCGCCAGCAGCTTGGGGGGACTCCCCTACAATGAGCAATTCTTC. Translation: CASSLGGLPYNEQFF.

This rearrangement joins TRBV25-1 to TRBJ1-2; 7 positions agree with TRBD1. This CDR3 has 14 residues. V lost 6 bases and J lost 3; bases outside the gene matches: 7. Germline-derived CDR1 and CDR2 are MGHDK and SYGVNS. The CDR3, as DNA: TGTGCCAGCAGCGAAAGGGGGCGCGACTATGGCTACACCTTC. This sequence encodes CASSERGRDYGYTF.

This rearrangement joins TRBV27 to TRBJ2-3; D remains ambiguous. Germline V gives CDR1 MNHEY, CDR2 SMNVEV (reference sequence). This CDR3 region has 17 residues. V was cut by 1 base and J by 6 bases, with 20 bases left in between. CDR3: CASSLLKSVPLSDTQYF. As DNA, the CDR3 is TGTGCCAGCAGTTTATTAAAAAGCGTACCCCTTTCTGATACGCAGTATTTT.

The rearrangement joins TRBV5-5 to TRBJ1-3, with a tentative D call TRBD1 (5 bases). The germline V gene has CDR1 SGHKS and CDR2 YYEKEE (reference sequence). Trimming removed 4 bases from V and 0 bases from J, with 14 bases in between. The CDR3 has 16 amino acids. The CDR3 DNA sequence: TGTGCCAGCAGCACAGGATTGGGATTCTCTGGAAACACCATATATTTT. Encoded protein: CASSTGLGFSGNTIYF. Together with reference TRBV5-5 and TRBJ1-3, the CDR3 gives the full variable domain: DAGVTQSPTHLIKTRGQQVTLRCSPISGHKSVSWYQQVLGQGPQFIFQYYEKEERGRGNFPDRFSARQFPNYSSELNVNALLLGDSALYLCASSTGLGFSGNTIYFGEGSWLTVV.